This T cell receptor beta chain is from a study of blood T cell repertoires in COVID-19. Across the whole study: Both acute and convalescent COVID-19 samples were obtained from the United States, Italy and Spain. Sources were T cells, B-cell-depleted T cells, or PBMCs; the material itself was cDNA or gDNA.

Germline V CDR1 and CDR2: MNHNS, SASEGT. J gave up 4 bases and V 3 bases, and 2 bases lay outside the gene matches. This CDR3 is 13 amino acids long. Per the original data handling: Estimated nucleated cell counts came from reference gene primer amplification. The table came from immunoSEQ multiplex PCR; TCRdb's copy has only in-frame clones and leaves some out. For V, J and clone size, that table is used; D and trimming come from the DNA. The sample lists more than 200,000 clones, 70% to 90% seen once, with 2% to 2.5% in the top ten. V and J are TRBV6-1 and TRBJ1-2; 7 nucleotides match TRBD1. Input material: peripheral blood. The TCR sequence derives from a woman between 40 and 55 years old who had recovered from COVID-19. The CDR3: CASSEGQFYGYTF. The CDR3 DNA sequence: TGTGCCAGCAGTGAGGGACAGTTCTATGGCTACACCTTC.